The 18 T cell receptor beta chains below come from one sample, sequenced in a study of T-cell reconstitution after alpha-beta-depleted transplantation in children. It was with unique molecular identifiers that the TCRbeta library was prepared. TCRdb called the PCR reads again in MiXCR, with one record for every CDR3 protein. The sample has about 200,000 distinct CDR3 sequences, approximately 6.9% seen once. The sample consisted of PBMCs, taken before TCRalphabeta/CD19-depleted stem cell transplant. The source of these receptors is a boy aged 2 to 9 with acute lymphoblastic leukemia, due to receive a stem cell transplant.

CDR3 sequence (DNA): TGCGCCAGCAGCCAACTCGCAACTAATGAAAAACTGTTTTTT. This sequence encodes CASSQLATNEKLFF. This rearrangement joins TRBV4-3 to TRBJ1-4; D gene unclear. Trimming stripped 2 bases from V and 0 bases from J, with 4 bases between. The CDR3 totals 14 residues. CDR1 LGHNA and CDR2 YSLEER come from the germline V gene.

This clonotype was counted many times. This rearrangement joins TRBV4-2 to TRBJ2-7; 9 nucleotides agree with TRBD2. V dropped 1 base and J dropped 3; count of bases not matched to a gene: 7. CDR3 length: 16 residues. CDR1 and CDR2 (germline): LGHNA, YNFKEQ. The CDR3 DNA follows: TGTGCCAGCAGCCAAGGCACAGGCGGGGGGGACTACGAGCAGTACTTC. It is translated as CASSQGTGGGDYEQYF.

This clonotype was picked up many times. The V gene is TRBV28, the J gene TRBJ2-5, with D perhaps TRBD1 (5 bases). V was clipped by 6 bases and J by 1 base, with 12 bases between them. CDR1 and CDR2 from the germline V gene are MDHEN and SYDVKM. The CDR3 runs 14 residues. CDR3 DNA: TGTGCCAGCAGATCCGGACAATTCCAAGAGACCCAGTACTTC. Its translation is CASRSGQFQETQYF.

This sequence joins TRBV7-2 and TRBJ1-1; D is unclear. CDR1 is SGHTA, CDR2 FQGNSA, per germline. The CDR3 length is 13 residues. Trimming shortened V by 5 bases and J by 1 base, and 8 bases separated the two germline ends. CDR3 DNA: TGTGCCAGCAGCGATCAGCCGAACACTGAAGCTTTCTTT. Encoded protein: CASSDQPNTEAFF. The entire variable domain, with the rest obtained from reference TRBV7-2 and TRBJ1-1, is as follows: GAGVSQSPSNKVTEKGKDVELRCDPISGHTALYWYRQSLGQGLEFLIYFQGNSAPDKSGLPSDRFSAERTGGSVSTLTIQRTQQEDSAVYLCASSDQPNTEAFFGQGTRLTVV.

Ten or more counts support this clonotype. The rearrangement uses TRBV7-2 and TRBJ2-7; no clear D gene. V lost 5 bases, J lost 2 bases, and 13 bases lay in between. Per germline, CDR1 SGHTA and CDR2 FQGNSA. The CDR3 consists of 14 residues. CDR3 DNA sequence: TGTGCCAGCAGCCCGGATTATTTACCCTACGAGCAGTACTTC. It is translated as CASSPDYLPYEQYF. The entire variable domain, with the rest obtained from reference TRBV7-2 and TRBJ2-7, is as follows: GAGVSQSPSNKVTEKGKDVELRCDPISGHTALYWYRQSLGQGLEFLIYFQGNSAPDKSGLPSDRFSAERTGGSVSTLTIQRTQQEDSAVYLCASSPDYLPYEQYFGPGTRLTVT.

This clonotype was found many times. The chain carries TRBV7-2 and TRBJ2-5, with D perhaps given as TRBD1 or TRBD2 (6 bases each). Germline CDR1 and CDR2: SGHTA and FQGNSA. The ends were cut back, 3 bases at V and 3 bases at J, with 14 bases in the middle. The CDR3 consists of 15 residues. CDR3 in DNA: TGTGCCAGCAGCTTGAGGGGGGCGCCGGAAGAGACCCAGTACTTC. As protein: CASSLRGAPEETQYF.

The CDR3 coding sequence is TGTGCCAGTAGTATAGTATGGCTAGCGGGGACGATAGCCAAAAACATTCAGTACTTC. It codes for CASSIVWLAGTIAKNIQYF. The chain recombines TRBV19 with TRBJ2-4; 9 bases are a match to TRBD2. Looked up from germline, CDR1 is LNHDA and CDR2 is SQIVND (reference sequence). The CDR3 has 19 residues. J lost 0 bases, V lost 1 base, and 10 bases had no gene match.

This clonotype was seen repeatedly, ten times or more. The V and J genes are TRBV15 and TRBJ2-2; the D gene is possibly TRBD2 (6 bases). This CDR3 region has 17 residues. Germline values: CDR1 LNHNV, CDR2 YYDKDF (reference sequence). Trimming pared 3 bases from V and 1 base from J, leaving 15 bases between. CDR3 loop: CATSSSSGTENTGELFF. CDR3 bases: TGTGCCACCAGCAGCTCCTCCGGGACTGAGAACACCGGGGAGCTGTTTTTT.

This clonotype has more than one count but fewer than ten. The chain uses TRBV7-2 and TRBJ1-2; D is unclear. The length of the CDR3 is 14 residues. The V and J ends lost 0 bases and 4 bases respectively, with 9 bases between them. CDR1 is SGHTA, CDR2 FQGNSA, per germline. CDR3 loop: CASSLAGGPYGYTF. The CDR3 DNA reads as TGTGCCAGCAGCTTAGCGGGCGGACCCTATGGCTACACCTTC.

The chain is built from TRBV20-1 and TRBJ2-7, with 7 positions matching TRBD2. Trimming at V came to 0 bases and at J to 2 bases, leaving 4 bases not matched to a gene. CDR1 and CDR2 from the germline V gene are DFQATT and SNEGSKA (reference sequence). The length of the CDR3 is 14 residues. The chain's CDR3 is CSARDMGGTYEQYF. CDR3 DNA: TGCAGTGCTAGAGATATGGGGGGGACCTACGAGCAGTACTTC.

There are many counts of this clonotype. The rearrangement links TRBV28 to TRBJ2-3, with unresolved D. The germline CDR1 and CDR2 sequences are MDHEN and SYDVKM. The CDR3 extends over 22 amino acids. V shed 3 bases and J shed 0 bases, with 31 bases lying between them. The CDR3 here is CASSFSWDTNTQSRTSTDTQYF. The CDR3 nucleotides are TGTGCCAGCAGTTTTAGTTGGGATACGAACACACAATCCCGTACTAGCACAGATACGCAGTATTTT.

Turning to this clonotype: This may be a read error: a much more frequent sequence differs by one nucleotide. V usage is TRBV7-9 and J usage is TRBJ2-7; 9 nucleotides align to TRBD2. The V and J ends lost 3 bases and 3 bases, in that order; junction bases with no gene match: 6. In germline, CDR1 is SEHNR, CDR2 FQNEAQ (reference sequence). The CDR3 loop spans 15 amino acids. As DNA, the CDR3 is TGTGCCAGCAGCTTCGGGCTAGCGGGATTCTACGAGCAGTACTTC. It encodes CASSFGLAGFYEQYF.

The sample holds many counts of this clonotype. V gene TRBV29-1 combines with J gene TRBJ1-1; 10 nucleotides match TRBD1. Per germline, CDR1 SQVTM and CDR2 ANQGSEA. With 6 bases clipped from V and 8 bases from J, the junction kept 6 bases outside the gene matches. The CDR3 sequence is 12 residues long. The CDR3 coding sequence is TGCAGCGTGGGGACAGGGGTTCCCGAAGCTTTCTTT. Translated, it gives CSVGTGVPEAFF.

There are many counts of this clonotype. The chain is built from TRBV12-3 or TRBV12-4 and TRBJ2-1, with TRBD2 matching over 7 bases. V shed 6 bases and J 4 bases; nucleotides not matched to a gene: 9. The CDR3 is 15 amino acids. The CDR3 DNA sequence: TGTGCCAGCAGCGAGGTTAGCGGGTCTTACAATGAGCAGTTCTTC. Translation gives CASSEVSGSYNEQFF.

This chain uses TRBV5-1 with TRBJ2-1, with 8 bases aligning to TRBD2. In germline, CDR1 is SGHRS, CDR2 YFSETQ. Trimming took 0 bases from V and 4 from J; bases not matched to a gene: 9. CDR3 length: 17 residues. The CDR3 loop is CASSLETVAGSYNEQFF. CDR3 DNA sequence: TGCGCCAGCAGCTTGGAAACGGTAGCGGGATCTTACAATGAGCAGTTCTTC.

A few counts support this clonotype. CDR3 protein: CASRGRVDSPLHF. CDR3 bases: TGTGCCAGCAGAGGAAGGGTGGACTCACCCCTCCACTTT. This rearrangement joins TRBV2 to TRBJ1-6; D not certain. The germline V gene encodes CDR1 SNHLY and CDR2 FYNNEI. V dropped 6 bases and J dropped 10 bases, with 13 bases sitting between them. This CDR3 region has 13 residues.

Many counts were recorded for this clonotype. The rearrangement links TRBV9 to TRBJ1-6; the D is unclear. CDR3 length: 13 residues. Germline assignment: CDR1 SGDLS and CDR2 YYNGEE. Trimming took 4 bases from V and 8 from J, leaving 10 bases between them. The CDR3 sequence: CASSSNRHSPLHF. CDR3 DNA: TGTGCCAGCAGCTCTAACAGACATTCACCCCTCCACTTT.

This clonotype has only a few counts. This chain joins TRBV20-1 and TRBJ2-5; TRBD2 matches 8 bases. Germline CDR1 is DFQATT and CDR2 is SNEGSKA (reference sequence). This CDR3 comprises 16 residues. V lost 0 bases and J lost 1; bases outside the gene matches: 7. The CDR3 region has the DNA TGCAGTGCTAGAGAGCCGGGACTAGGGCCCCAAGAGACCCAGTACTTC. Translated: CSAREPGLGPQETQYF.